Following are 27 T cell receptor beta chains from one sample sequenced in a study of identical twins. TCRdb re-called the 5' RACE reads through MiXCR, storing one row per CDR3 protein. The sample has some 270,000 distinct CDR3 sequences, around 8.8% seen once. This sample was shared with a second study, whose subject was yellow fever vaccine responses in identical twins.

Input material: CD8+ T cells sorted from blood. These receptors all come from a woman in her late teens or twenties in good health.

This clonotype was seen at least ten times. The CDR3 sequence: CASSLEGGRYNEQFF. CDR3 DNA sequence: TGTGCCAGCAGCTTAGAGGGGGGCCGCTACAATGAGCAGTTCTTC. This chain links TRBV7-9 with TRBJ2-1, with D possibly called TRBD1 or TRBD2 (6 bases each). Germline values: CDR1 SEHNR, CDR2 FQNEAQ (reference sequence). The CDR3 has 15 amino acids. The V gene lost 1 base and the J gene lost 3 bases, with 10 bases spanning the gap. The variable domain in full, with the rest retrieved from reference TRBV7-9 and TRBJ2-1, is DTGVSQNPRHKITKRGQNVTFRCDPISEHNRLYWYRQTLGQGPEFLTYFQNEAQLEKSRLLSDRFSAERPKGSFSTLEIQRTEQGDSAMYLCASSLEGGRYNEQFFGPGTRLTVL.

The V and J genes are TRBV27 and TRBJ2-1; D ambiguous. Germline CDR1 reads MNHEY; CDR2 reads SMNVEV (reference sequence). The CDR3 runs to 12 residues. The V end was cut by 8 bases, the J end by 7 bases, with 12 bases between. Here the CDR3 DNA reads TGTGCCAGCGCACGAGTGGGGAATGAGCAGTTCTTC. Translation gives CASARVGNEQFF.

This clonotype was seen a handful of times. The chain combines TRBV27 with TRBJ2-3, with D tentatively TRBD2 (6 bases). Per germline, CDR1 MNHEY and CDR2 SMNVEV (reference sequence). V was shortened by 1 base and J by 4 bases, with 12 bases between the two germline ends. The CDR3 is 15 residues long. This chain's CDR3 is CASSLYGGNADTQYF. The CDR3, as DNA: TGTGCCAGCAGTTTATATGGAGGGAACGCAGATACGCAGTATTTT.

This clonotype was counted only a few times. The rearrangement links TRBV27 to TRBJ2-7; maybe TRBD2 (5 bases). The CDR3 consists of 15 residues. Germline V lookup: CDR1 MNHEY, CDR2 SMNVEV (reference sequence). Trimming took off 5 bases at V and 0 bases at J, with 14 bases between the two ends. For the CDR3, the DNA is TGTGCCAGCAGTCCCTGGACTCAGAGCTCCTACGAGCAGTACTTC. It codes for CASSPWTQSSYEQYF.

This clonotype was picked up a small number of times. This chain joins TRBV10-2 and TRBJ2-3; 11 bases are a match to TRBD2. The J segment lost 4 bases and the V segment lost 3 bases, leaving 6 bases of the junction unmatched. The CDR3 length is 16 residues. CDR1 is WSHSY, CDR2 SAAADI, per germline. In DNA, the CDR3 is TGCGCCAGCAGTGATTTACTAGCGGGAGAGGCAGATACGCAGTATTTT. Protein sequence: CASSDLLAGEADTQYF.

In this sample, this clonotype turned up many times. The rearrangement links TRBV29-1 to TRBJ2-7, with 8 bases fitting TRBD2. The V gene end was trimmed by 0 bases and the J gene end by 4 bases; junction bases not matched to a gene: 11. The CDR3 has 16 amino acids. Germline V gene lookup returns CDR1 SQVTM and CDR2 ANQGSEA. CDR3: CSVEEAHGTRSYEQYF. The CDR3 coding sequence is TGCAGCGTTGAAGAGGCACACGGGACTAGATCATACGAGCAGTACTTC.

This clonotype was observed at least ten times. This chain joins TRBV5-1 and TRBJ2-2; D remains unclear. The germline V and J ends were trimmed by 3 bases and 0 bases, with 0 bases remaining between them. CDR3 size: 12 residues. The germline gives CDR1 SGHRS, CDR2 YFSETQ. CDR3 in DNA: TGCGCCAGCAGCTCGAACACCGGGGAGCTGTTTTTT. This codes for CASSSNTGELFF. Based on the CDR3 plus reference TRBV5-1 and TRBJ2-2, the full variable domain is KAGVTQTPRYLIKTRGQQVTLSCSPISGHRSVSWYQQTPGQGLQFLFEYFSETQRNKGNFPGRFSGRQFSNSRSEMNVSTLELGDSALYLCASSSNTGELFFGEGSRLTVL.

This clonotype was seen more than once but under ten times. The V and J genes are TRBV27 and TRBJ1-1; D call uncertain. CDR1 is MNHEY and CDR2 is SMNVEV in the germline V gene (reference sequence). The CDR3 runs 12 residues. Trimming removed 5 bases at V and 4 bases at J, with 8 bases between. The CDR3 DNA follows: TGTGCCAGCAGTGGGTTGGGCACTGAAGCTTTCTTT. Amino acids: CASSGLGTEAFF.

This clonotype was recorded at least ten times. The chain employs TRBV7-6 and TRBJ2-7; unclear D gene. CDR1 and CDR2 from the germline V gene are SGHVS and FNYEAQ. The V end lost 3 bases, the J end lost 4 bases, and 13 bases lay between the germline ends. CDR3 length: 14 amino acids. The CDR3 bases are TGTGCCAGCAGCTTTGCCGGCACGCAGTACGAGCAGTACTTC. Translated: CASSFAGTQYEQYF. Looking up the rest from reference TRBV7-6 and TRBJ2-7 gives the full variable domain: GAGVSQSPRYKVTKRGQDVALRCDPISGHVSLYWYRQALGQGPEFLTYFNYEAQQDKSGLPNDRFSAERPEGSISTLTIQRTEQRDSAMYRCASSFAGTQYEQYFGPGTRLTVT.

This clonotype was seen a few times. The chain uses TRBV20-1 and TRBJ2-2; 7 bases line up with TRBD2. V was clipped by 5 bases and J by 0 bases; unmatched bases: 6. The germline V gene has CDR1 DFQATT and CDR2 SNEGSKA (reference sequence). There are 15 residues in the CDR3. The CDR3 DNA reads as TGCAGTGCTGCGGGGGAAAATACGAACACCGGGGAGCTGTTTTTT. Its translation is CSAAGENTNTGELFF.

There are a few counts of this clonotype. The chain employs TRBV20-1 and TRBJ2-3, with 15 bases that match TRBD2. CDR1 and CDR2 from the germline V gene are DFQATT and SNEGSKA (reference sequence). The CDR3 spans 16 residues. The V gene end was trimmed by 6 bases and the J gene end by 0 bases; junction bases not matched to a gene: 4. CDR3 in amino acids: CSAGTSGRTSTDTQYF. The CDR3, as DNA: TGCAGTGCCGGGACTAGCGGGAGGACTAGCACAGATACGCAGTATTTT.

This clonotype came up many times. The chain uses TRBV7-3 and TRBJ2-1, with D possibly being TRBD2 (7 bases). The germline V gene has CDR1 SGHTA and CDR2 FQGTGA. CDR3 length: 16 amino acids. The germline V and J ends were trimmed by 5 bases and 7 bases, with 21 bases remaining between them. CDR3 DNA: TGTGCCAGCAGCCCCTACGGGGGGCCGTCACGGAATGAGCAGTTCTTC. It codes for CASSPYGGPSRNEQFF.

This clonotype was counted many times. This chain joins TRBV4-3 and TRBJ2-1; either TRBD1 or TRBD2 may supply D (5 bases each). This CDR3 spans 18 amino acids. Germline V gene sequence: CDR1 LGHNA, CDR2 YSLEER. Trimming pared 0 bases from V and 0 bases from J, leaving 15 bases between. This CDR3 is CASSQDGGVFGSYNEQFF. The CDR3 region has the DNA TGCGCCAGCAGCCAAGATGGGGGAGTATTCGGCTCCTACAATGAGCAGTTCTTC.

This chain uses TRBV19 with TRBJ1-1, with D unclear. This CDR3 is built from 13 residues. Germline V gene lookup returns CDR1 LNHDA and CDR2 SQIVND (reference sequence). Trimming left V 5 bases short and J 0 bases short, with 7 bases between. Here the CDR3 reads CASSAQMNTEAFF. DNA for the CDR3: TGTGCCAGTAGTGCTCAGATGAACACTGAAGCTTTCTTT.

This rearrangement joins TRBV20-1 to TRBJ2-3, with 8 bases aligning to TRBD2. From germline, CDR1 is DFQATT and CDR2 SNEGSKA (reference sequence). The length of the CDR3 is 14 residues. J lost 6 bases, V lost 6 bases, and 11 bases had no gene match. The CDR3, as DNA: TGCAGTGCAGAATCTGGACTAGCTGCCGATACGCAGTATTTT. Protein product: CSAESGLAADTQYF.

This clonotype was detected a few times. This chain uses TRBV20-1 with TRBJ2-7, with D perhaps TRBD1 (6 bases). Germline CDR1 is DFQATT and CDR2 is SNEGSKA (reference sequence). Deletions cut 0 bases from V and 4 bases from J, with 13 bases between. The CDR3 extends over 14 amino acids. DNA of the CDR3: TGCAGTGCTAGAGAGGTACAGGGTATTTACGAGCAGTACTTC. This translates into CSAREVQGIYEQYF.

This clonotype was recorded a few times. This chain connects TRBV12-3 or TRBV12-4 to TRBJ1-2; a weak D match, TRBD1 (5 bases). Trimming pared 1 base from V and 6 bases from J, leaving 15 bases between. The CDR3 runs to 15 residues. The CDR3 loop reads CASSLVGPPPDGYTF. Written as DNA, the CDR3 is TGTGCCAGCAGTTTAGTGGGGCCCCCACCCGATGGCTACACCTTC.

This clonotype was counted only a few times. The chain has TRBV6-5 and TRBJ2-2; 11 bases are a match to TRBD2. V shed 3 bases and J 6 bases; nucleotides not matched to a gene: 3. Looked up from germline, CDR1 is MNHEY and CDR2 is SVGAGI. The CDR3 covers 15 residues. The CDR3 protein is CASSYIAGGPGELFF. The CDR3 region has the DNA TGTGCCAGCAGTTATATAGCGGGGGGGCCCGGGGAGCTGTTTTTT.

The count of this clonotype is one. The chain recombines TRBV7-9 with TRBJ2-7, with D uncertain. Trimming cost V 1 base and J 2 bases, with 6 bases left between them. This CDR3 contains 13 residues. Germline V lookup: CDR1 SEHNR, CDR2 FQNEAQ (reference sequence). The CDR3 region is CASSLVIPYEQYF. The CDR3 DNA reads as TGTGCCAGCAGCTTAGTGATTCCCTACGAGCAGTACTTC.

V gene TRBV6-2 or TRBV6-3 combines with J gene TRBJ2-6; D might be TRBD1 (5 bases). Germline assignment: CDR1 MNHEY and CDR2 SVGEGT. The CDR3 contains 14 residues. The V end lost 6 bases, the J end lost 4 bases, and 10 bases lay between the germline ends. The chain's CDR3 is CASRPGYGANVLTF. DNA for the CDR3: TGTGCCAGCAGGCCAGGGTACGGGGCCAACGTCCTGACTTTC.

This clonotype was counted ten times or more. V is TRBV3-1 and J is TRBJ1-5; D is uncertain. V lost 0 bases and J lost 1, with 7 bases in between. Germline-derived CDR1 and CDR2 are LGHDT and YNNKEL (reference sequence). The CDR3 sequence is 15 residues long. CDR3: CASSQDLTSNQPQHF. Here the CDR3 DNA reads TGTGCCAGCAGCCAAGACCTTACAAGCAATCAGCCCCAGCATTTT.

The J gene is TRBJ2-7, the V gene TRBV7-2, with D tentatively TRBD2 (6 bases). The CDR3 sequence is 13 residues long. Germline V gives CDR1 SGHTA, CDR2 FQGNSA. The V end was cut by 3 bases, the J end by 5 bases, with 11 bases between. The CDR3 coding sequence is TGTGCCAGCAGCTTCGGGGGTTTCGACGAGCAGTACTTC. Its protein is CASSFGGFDEQYF.

Only a few counts were recorded for this clonotype. In DNA, the CDR3 is TGTGCCAGCAGCTTGTTCGGCCCTACCTACGAGCAGTACTTC. Translation gives CASSLFGPTYEQYF. V and J are TRBV5-6 and TRBJ2-7; D uncertain. V was trimmed by 1 base and J by 2 bases, leaving 10 bases between them. The CDR3 covers 14 residues. Germline values: CDR1 SGHDT, CDR2 YYEEEE.

V usage is TRBV27 and J usage is TRBJ2-1, with TRBD1 matching 7 bases. The V gene end was trimmed by 1 base and the J gene end by 0 bases; junction bases not matched to a gene: 6. Germline values: CDR1 MNHEY, CDR2 SMNVEV (reference sequence). The CDR3 has 17 amino acids. The CDR3 DNA reads TGTGCCAGCAGTTTATACCTCCCAGGGGGCTCCTACAATGAGCAGTTCTTC. Translated: CASSLYLPGGSYNEQFF.

This clonotype showed up just a few times. V is TRBV4-3 and J is TRBJ2-2, with a possible D match to TRBD2 (5 bases). CDR3 length: 15 amino acids. CDR1 and CDR2 from the germline V gene are LGHNA and YSLEER. V was pared by 0 bases and J by 9 bases, with 14 bases between. CDR3 amino acids: CASSQDNEAGWELFF. The CDR3 bases are TGCGCCAGCAGCCAAGATAACGAGGCGGGTTGGGAGCTGTTTTTT.

The chain is built from TRBV10-3 and TRBJ2-2, with 11 nucleotides matching TRBD2. Germline CDR1 ENHRY, CDR2 SYGVKD. V gave up 1 base and J gave up 1 base; unmatched junction bases: 5. The CDR3 is 18 amino acids. The CDR3 protein is CAISEFGTSGRNTGELFF. Written as DNA, the CDR3 is TGTGCCATCAGTGAGTTTGGGACTAGCGGTAGGAACACCGGGGAGCTGTTTTTT.

CDR3 coding DNA: TGTGCTAGTGGTTTTCAACCGGGACAGGGAGAGACCCAGTACTTC. It is translated as CASGFQPGQGETQYF. The chain is built from TRBV12-5 and TRBJ2-5, with TRBD1 identical over 9 bases. The V gene's germline CDR1 is LGHNT and CDR2 FRNRAP. Germline trimming cut 3 bases from V and 4 bases from J; bases unmatched to any gene: 6. The CDR3 runs to 15 residues. The variable domain in full, completed from reference TRBV12-5 and TRBJ2-5, reads DARVTQTPRHKVTEMGQEVTMRCQPILGHNTVFWYRQTMMQGLELLAYFRNRAPLDDSGMPKDRFSAEMPDATLATLKIQPSEPRDSAVYFCASGFQPGQGETQYFGPGTRLLVL.